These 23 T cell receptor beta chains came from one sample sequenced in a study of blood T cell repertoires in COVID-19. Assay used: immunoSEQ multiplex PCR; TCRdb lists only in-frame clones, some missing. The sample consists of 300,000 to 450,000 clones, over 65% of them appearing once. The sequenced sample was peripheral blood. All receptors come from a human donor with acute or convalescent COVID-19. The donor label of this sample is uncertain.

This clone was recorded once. CDR3 sequence: CASSLAAGEQFF. CDR3 in DNA: TGTGCCAGCAGCTTGGCGGCGGGTGAGCAGTTCTTC. The chain has TRBV5-4 and TRBJ2-1; D perhaps matches TRBD2 (5 bases). Germline CDR1 and CDR2: SGHNT and YYREEE (reference sequence). This CDR3 is built from 12 residues. The ends were cut back, 0 bases at V and 9 bases at J, with 7 bases in the middle.

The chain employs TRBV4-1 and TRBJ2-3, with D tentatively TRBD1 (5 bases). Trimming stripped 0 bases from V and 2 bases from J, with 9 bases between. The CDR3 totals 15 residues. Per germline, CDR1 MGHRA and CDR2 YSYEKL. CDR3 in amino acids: CASSQDGAYTDTQYF. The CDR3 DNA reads TGCGCCAGCAGCCAAGATGGGGCTTACACAGATACGCAGTATTTT.

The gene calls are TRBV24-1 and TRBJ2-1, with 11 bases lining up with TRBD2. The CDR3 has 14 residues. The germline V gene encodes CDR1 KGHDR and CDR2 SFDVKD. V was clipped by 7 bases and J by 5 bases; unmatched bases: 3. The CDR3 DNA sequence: TGTGCCACCAGCACTAGCGGGGGAAACAATGAGCAGTTCTTC. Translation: CATSTSGGNNEQFF.

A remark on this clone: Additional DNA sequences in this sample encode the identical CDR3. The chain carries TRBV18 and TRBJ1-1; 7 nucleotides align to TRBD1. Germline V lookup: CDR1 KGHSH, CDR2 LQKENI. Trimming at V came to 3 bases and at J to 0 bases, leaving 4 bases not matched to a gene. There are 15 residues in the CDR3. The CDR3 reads CASSPGQTMNTEAFF. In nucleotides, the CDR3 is TGTGCCAGCTCACCGGGACAGACGATGAACACTGAAGCTTTCTTT.

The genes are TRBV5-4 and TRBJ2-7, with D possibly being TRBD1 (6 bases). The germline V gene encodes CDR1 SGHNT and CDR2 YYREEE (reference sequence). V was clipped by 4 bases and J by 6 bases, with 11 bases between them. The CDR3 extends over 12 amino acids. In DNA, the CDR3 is TGTGCCAGCAGCGTATACAGGGCCGAGCAGTACTTC. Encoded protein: CASSVYRAEQYF.

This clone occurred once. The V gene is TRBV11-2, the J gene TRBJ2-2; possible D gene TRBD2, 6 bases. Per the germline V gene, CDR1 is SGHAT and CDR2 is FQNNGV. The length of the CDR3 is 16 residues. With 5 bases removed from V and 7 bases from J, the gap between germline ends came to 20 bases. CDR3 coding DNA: TGTGCCAGCAGCCCGGGACTCCGGAGGGTTGGCGGGGAGCTGTTTTTT. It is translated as CASSPGLRRVGGELFF.

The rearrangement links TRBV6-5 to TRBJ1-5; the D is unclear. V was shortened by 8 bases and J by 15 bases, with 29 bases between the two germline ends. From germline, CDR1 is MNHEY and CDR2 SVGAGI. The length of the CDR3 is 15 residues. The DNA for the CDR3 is TGTGCCAGCGGGGAGTCGACCCTAACTGCTGCTGGACGGCATTTT. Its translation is CASGESTLTAAGRHF.

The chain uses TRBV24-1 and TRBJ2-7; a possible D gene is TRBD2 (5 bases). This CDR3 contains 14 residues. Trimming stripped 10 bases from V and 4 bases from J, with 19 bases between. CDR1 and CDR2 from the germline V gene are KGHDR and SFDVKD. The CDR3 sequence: CATPTSGNQYEQYF. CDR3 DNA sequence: TGTGCCACACCGACCTCGGGGAATCAGTACGAGCAGTACTTC.

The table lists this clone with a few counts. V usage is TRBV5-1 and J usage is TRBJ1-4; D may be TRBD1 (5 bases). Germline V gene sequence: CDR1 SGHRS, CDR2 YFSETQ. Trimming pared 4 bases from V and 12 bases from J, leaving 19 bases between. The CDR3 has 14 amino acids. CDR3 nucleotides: TGCGCCAGCAGCCCTTGGACTAGCGGGGGAGAACTGTTTTTT. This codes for CASSPWTSGGELFF.

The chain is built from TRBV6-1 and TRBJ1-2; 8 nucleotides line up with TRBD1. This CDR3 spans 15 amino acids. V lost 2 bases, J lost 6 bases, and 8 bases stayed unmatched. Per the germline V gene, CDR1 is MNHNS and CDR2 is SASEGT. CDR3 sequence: CASSENPGQGDGYTF. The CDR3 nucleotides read TGTGCCAGCAGTGAAAACCCCGGACAGGGAGATGGCTACACCTTC.

The CDR3 DNA sequence: TGTGCCAGCAGCTTATCGGAGGGACCCCAGTATTTT. Its protein product is CASSLSEGPQYF. The chain uses TRBV7-2 and TRBJ2-3; a weak D match, TRBD2 (6 bases). With 2 bases removed from V and 12 bases from J, the gap between germline ends came to 12 bases. Germline CDR1 and CDR2: SGHTA and FQGNSA. This CDR3 contains 12 residues.

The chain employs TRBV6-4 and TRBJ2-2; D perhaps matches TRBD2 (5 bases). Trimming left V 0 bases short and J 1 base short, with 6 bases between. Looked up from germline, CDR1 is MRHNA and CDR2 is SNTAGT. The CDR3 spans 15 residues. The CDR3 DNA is TGTGCCAGCAGTGACTCCGGGAAGAACACCGGGGAGCTGTTTTTT. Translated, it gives CASSDSGKNTGELFF.

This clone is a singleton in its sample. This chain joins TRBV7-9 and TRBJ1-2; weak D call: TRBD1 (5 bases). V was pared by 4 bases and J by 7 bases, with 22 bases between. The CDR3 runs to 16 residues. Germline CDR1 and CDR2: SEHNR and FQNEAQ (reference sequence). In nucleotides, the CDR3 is TGTGCCAGCAGCTCCACGGGGGAACCCTCCTGGAGTGGCTACACCTTC. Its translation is CASSSTGEPSWSGYTF.

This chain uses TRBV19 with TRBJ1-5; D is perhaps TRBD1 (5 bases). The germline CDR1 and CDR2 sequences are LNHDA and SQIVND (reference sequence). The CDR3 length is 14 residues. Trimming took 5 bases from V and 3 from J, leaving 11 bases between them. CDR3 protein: CASSPGGINQPQHF. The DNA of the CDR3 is TGTGCCAGTAGTCCCGGGGGGATCAATCAGCCCCAGCATTTT.

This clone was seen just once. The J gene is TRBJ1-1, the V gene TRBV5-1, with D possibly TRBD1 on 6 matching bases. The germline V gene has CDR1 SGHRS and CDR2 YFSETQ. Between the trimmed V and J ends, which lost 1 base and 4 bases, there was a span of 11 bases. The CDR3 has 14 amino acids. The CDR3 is CASSLWNRVTEAFF. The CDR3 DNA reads TGCGCCAGCAGCTTGTGGAACAGGGTCACTGAAGCTTTCTTT.

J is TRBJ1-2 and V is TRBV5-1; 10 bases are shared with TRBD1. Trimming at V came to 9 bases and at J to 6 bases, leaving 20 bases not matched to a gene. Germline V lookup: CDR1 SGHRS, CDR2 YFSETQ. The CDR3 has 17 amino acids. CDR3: CAKSRPGQGPHNDGYTF. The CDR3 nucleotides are TGCGCCAAAAGCCGCCCGGGACAGGGGCCCCATAATGATGGCTACACCTTC.

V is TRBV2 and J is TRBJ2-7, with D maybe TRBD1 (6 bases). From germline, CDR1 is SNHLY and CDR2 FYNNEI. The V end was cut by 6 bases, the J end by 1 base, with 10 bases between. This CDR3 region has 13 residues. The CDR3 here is CASRRGLSYEQYF. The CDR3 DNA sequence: TGTGCCAGCAGGAGGGGGTTGTCCTACGAGCAGTACTTC.

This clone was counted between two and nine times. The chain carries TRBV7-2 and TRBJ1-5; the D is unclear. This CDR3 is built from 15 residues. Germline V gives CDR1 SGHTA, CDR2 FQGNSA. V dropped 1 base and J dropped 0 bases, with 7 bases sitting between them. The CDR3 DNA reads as TGTGCCAGCAGCTTAGGAGCGGTTAGCAATCAGCCCCAGCATTTT. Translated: CASSLGAVSNQPQHF.

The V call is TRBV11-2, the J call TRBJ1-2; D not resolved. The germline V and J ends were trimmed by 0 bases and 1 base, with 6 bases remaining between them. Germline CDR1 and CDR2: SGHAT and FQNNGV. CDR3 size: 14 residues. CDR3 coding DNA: TGTGCCAGCAGCTTAGAACCGGGTAACTATGGCTACACCTTC. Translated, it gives CASSLEPGNYGYTF.

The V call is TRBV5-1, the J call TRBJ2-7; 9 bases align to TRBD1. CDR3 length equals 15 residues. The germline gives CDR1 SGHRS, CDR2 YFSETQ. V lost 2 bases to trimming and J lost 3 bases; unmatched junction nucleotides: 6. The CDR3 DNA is TGCGCCAGCAGCTTCACGACAGGGGGAAACTACGAGCAGTACTTC. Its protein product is CASSFTTGGNYEQYF.

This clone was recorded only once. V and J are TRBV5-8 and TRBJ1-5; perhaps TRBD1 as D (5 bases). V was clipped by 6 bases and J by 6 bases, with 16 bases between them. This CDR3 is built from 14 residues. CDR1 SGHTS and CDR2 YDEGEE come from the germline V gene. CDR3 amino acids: CASTRGGVAQPQHF. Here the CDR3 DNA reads TGTGCCAGCACCCGGGGGGGGGTCGCTCAGCCCCAGCATTTT.

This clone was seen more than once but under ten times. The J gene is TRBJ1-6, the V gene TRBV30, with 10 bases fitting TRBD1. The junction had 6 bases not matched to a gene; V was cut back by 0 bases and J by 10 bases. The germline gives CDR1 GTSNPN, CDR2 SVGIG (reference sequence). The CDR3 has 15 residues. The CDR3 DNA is TGTGCCTGGAGTGTAAGAGGGACAGGGGACTCACCCCTCCACTTT. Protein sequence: CAWSVRGTGDSPLHF. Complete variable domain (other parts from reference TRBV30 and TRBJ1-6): SQTIHQWPATLVQPVGSPLSLECTVEGTSNPNLYWYRQAAGRGLQLLFYSVGIGQISSEVPQNLSASRPQDRQFILSSKKLLLSDSGFYLCAWSVRGTGDSPLHFGNGTRLTVT.

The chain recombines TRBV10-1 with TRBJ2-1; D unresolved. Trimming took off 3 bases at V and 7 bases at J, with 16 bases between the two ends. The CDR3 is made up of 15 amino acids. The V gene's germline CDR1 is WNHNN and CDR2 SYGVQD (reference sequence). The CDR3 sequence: CASSELSPSRNEQFF. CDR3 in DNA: TGCGCCAGCAGTGAACTTAGTCCCTCTCGGAATGAGCAGTTCTTC.